The entry below describes one TCR beta chain. A read error may explain this, as a much larger clone is one base away. These data come from a study of molecular identifiers for immune sequencing clone quantification. Trimming removed 5 bases from V and 4 bases from J; junction bases left unmatched: 10. The CDR3 contains 17 residues. Germline V lookup: CDR1 SGDLS, CDR2 YYNGEE. Via MiXCR, TCRdb re-called the PCR reads, giving one row per CDR3 protein. This sample yields 88,000 or so distinct CDR3 sequences, of which 21% are seen a single time; approximately 1% belongs to the top ten. The TCR originated in a human donor in good health. Some libraries in this study had Jurkat cell RNA spiked in. Source material: naive CD8+ T cells from blood, with Jurkat cell RNA spiked in. The subset was: FACS-sorted CD8+CD4-CCR7+CD45RA+ naive T cells. V is TRBV9 and J is TRBJ2-3, with 13 nucleotides matching TRBD2. CDR3 region: CASRGTSGVRNSDTQYF. CDR3 DNA: TGTGCCAGCAGGGGGACTAGCGGGGTGAGAAACTCAGATACGCAGTATTTT. Together with reference TRBV9 and TRBJ2-3, the CDR3 gives the full variable domain: DSGVTQTPKHLITATGQRVTLRCSPRSGDLSVYWYQQSLDQGLQFLIQYYNGEERAKGNILERFSAQQFPDLHSELNLSSLELGDSALYFCASRGTSGVRNSDTQYFGPGTRLTVL.